What follows are 6 T cell receptor beta chains derived from one specimen sequenced in a study of technical replicates of blood from a handful of donors. Generated by immunoSEQ multiplex PCR, the TCRdb table keeps only in-frame clones and is missing some. Of 65,000 to 70,000 clones in the sample, over 75% were seen once. The sample was PBMCs. Receptor source: a human donor in good health. Some clones in this sample may be carry-over from other donors' samples.

This clone appeared a few times. This chain uses TRBV10-3 with TRBJ1-2, with D possibly being TRBD1 (5 bases). Trimming took off 7 bases at V and 8 bases at J, with 20 bases between the two ends. Germline V lookup: CDR1 ENHRY, CDR2 SYGVKD. The CDR3 covers 14 residues. The CDR3 is CAITNRPESHGYTF. DNA for the CDR3: TGTGCCATCACTAACAGGCCCGAAAGCCACGGCTACACCTTC.

In its sample, this clone was seen a few times. The gene calls are TRBV4-2 and TRBJ2-7; D perhaps matches TRBD1 (6 bases). V lost 0 bases, J lost 1 base, and 16 bases lay in between. CDR1 LGHNA and CDR2 YNFKEQ come from the germline V gene. The CDR3 sequence is 17 residues long. The CDR3 DNA reads as TGTGCCAGCAGCCAAGATCAGTGGGGAAGGGGGTCCTACGAGCAGTACTTC. This translates into CASSQDQWGRGSYEQYF.

The chain couples TRBV4-2 to TRBJ2-7, with TRBD2 identical over 9 bases. Germline CDR1 and CDR2: LGHNA and YNFKEQ. CDR3 size: 16 residues. J gave up 0 bases and V 0 bases, and 3 bases lay outside the gene matches. CDR3 residues: CASSQDRTSDSYEQYF. In nucleotides, the CDR3 is TGTGCCAGCAGCCAAGATCGGACTAGCGACTCCTACGAGCAGTACTTC.

V is TRBV11-1 and J is TRBJ2-1; 9 positions match TRBD2. Germline V gene lookup returns CDR1 SGHAT and CDR2 FQDESV (reference sequence). The CDR3 consists of 15 residues. Trimming cost V 5 bases and J 5 bases; bases outside gene matches: 7. In DNA, the CDR3 is TGTGCCAGCAGCCGCGCTAGCGGGACACACAATGAGCAGTTCTTC. Its protein is CASSRASGTHNEQFF.

The chain links TRBV4-3 to TRBJ2-1; D remains unclear. V shed 2 bases and J shed 4 bases, with 15 bases lying between them. The CDR3 covers 16 residues. Germline values: CDR1 LGHNA, CDR2 YSLEER. CDR3 DNA sequence: TGCGCCAGCAGCCAAACTACCGACTCCGTATACAATGAGCAGTTCTTC. This translates into CASSQTTDSVYNEQFF.

The gene calls are TRBV7-9 and TRBJ2-1, with 11 bases identical to TRBD2. The CDR3 length is 14 residues. The ends lost 11 bases at V and 8 bases at J; junction bases unmatched: 11. From germline, CDR1 is SEHNR and CDR2 FQNEAQ (reference sequence). As DNA, the CDR3 is TGTGCCGGGAAACTACTAGCGGGAGAGGATGAGCAGTTCTTC. As protein: CAGKLLAGEDEQFF.